These T cell receptor beta chains were read from a single sample in a study of blood T cell repertoires in COVID-19. The method was immunoSEQ multiplex PCR; TCRdb's version includes in-frame clones alone and lacks a portion of them. The repertoire consists of around 99,000 clones, with around 90% occurring once and the leading ten covering about 1.1%. The sample taken for sequencing was peripheral blood. These receptors came from a human donor in a cohort sampled during active COVID-19. CDR3s include the opening cysteine and the closing phenylalanine or tryptophan. D genes are given only for firm matches. Clone size is given for some rows only: seen once, a few or many times, or a class if the clone is expanded.

cdr3_aa cdr3_nt d_call j_call v_call clone_size
CASSQGGELFF TGTGCCAGCAGTCAGGGGGGGGAGCTGTTTTTT NA TRBJ2-2 TRBV6-2/TRBV6-3 NA
CASSLAGEPTGELFF TGCGCCAGCAGCTTGGCCGGGGAACCCACCGGGGAGCTGTTTTTT NA TRBJ2-2 TRBV5-1 NA
CASSLLDRGDSPLHF TGCGCCAGCAGCCTTCTCGACAGGGGCGATTCACCCCTCCACTTT TRBD1 TRBJ1-6 TRBV5-1 NA
CASSINGGGASSYNEQFF TGTGCCAGTAGTATCAATGGAGGGGGGGCCAGCTCCTACAATGAGCAGTTCTTC NA TRBJ2-1 TRBV19 NA
CASSPPKATGSEKLFF TGTGCCAGCAGCCCCCCAAAGGCAACAGGGAGTGAAAAACTGTTTTTT NA TRBJ1-4 TRBV7-2 NA
CASSLVQVLSSGNTIYF TGTGCCAGCAGCTTAGTTCAGGTCCTAAGCTCTGGAAACACCATATATTTT NA TRBJ1-3 TRBV7-2 few
CATGSDGGSLNYGYTF TGTGCCACGGGATCGGACGGAGGAAGTCTTAACTATGGCTACACCTTC NA TRBJ1-2 TRBV19 NA
CASSLRQGGGSPLHF TGTGCCAGCAGCCTCAGACAAGGGGGTGGTTCACCCCTCCACTTT NA TRBJ1-6 TRBV3-1/TRBV3-2 NA
CASSRGTSGRKSGANVLTF TGTGCCAGCAGCCGAGGGACTAGCGGGAGAAAATCTGGGGCCAACGTCCTGACTTTC TRBD2 TRBJ2-6 TRBV14 once
CASSQVGGVETQYF TGCGCCAGCAGCCAAGTAGGGGGGGTAGAGACCCAGTACTTC NA TRBJ2-5 TRBV4-1 NA
CASMQGPNYGYTF TGTGCCAGTATGCAGGGCCCTAACTATGGCTACACCTTC NA TRBJ1-2 TRBV6-5 NA
CASSQVPENSNQPQHF TGTGCCAGCAGCCAAGTACCCGAGAATAGCAATCAGCCCCAGCATTTT NA TRBJ1-5 TRBV4-2 NA
CATSEGGQGRLGYTF TGTGCCACCAGTGAGGGGGGACAGGGACGACTTGGCTACACCTTC TRBD1 TRBJ1-2 TRBV24-1 NA
CALGLGQGMETQYF TGTGCCCTCGGCCTGGGACAGGGTATGGAGACCCAGTACTTC TRBD1 TRBJ2-5 TRBV7-8 once
CASSFRPSGGYNEQFF TGTGCCAGCAGCTTCCGGCCTAGCGGGGGATACAATGAGCAGTTCTTC TRBD2 TRBJ2-1 TRBV7-2 NA
CASSPGSGADTQYF TGCGCCAGCAGCCCCGGATCCGGGGCAGATACGCAGTATTTT NA TRBJ2-3 TRBV5-1 NA
CASSAYDSRSYTF TGTGCCAGCAGTGCATATGACAGCAGGAGCTACACCTTC NA TRBJ1-2 TRBV28 NA
CASRPGLIASGELFF TGCGCCAGCCGACCAGGACTGATTGCCAGCGGGGAGCTGTTTTTT NA TRBJ2-2 TRBV5-1 NA
CASSSGQGSTDTQYF TGTGCCAGCAGCTCGGGACAGGGAAGCACAGATACGCAGTATTTT TRBD1 TRBJ2-3 TRBV5-6 NA
CASSQERGRQGKAGNTIYF TGTGCCAGCAGCCAAGAAAGAGGGAGACAGGGGAAGGCTGGAAACACCATATATTTT TRBD1 TRBJ1-3 TRBV4-2 NA
CATARASYSGNTIYF TGTGCCACCGCGAGGGCCTCCTACTCTGGAAACACCATATATTTT NA TRBJ1-3 TRBV19 NA
CASSPAAPSGGAVNIQYF TGTGCCAGCAGCCCCGCGGCCCCTAGCGGGGGGGCCGTAAACATTCAGTACTTC TRBD2 TRBJ2-4 TRBV5-5 NA
CASSFSGGNTEAFF TGTGCCAGCAGCTTTTCCGGCGGGAACACTGAAGCTTTCTTT NA TRBJ1-1 TRBV7-6 once
CASSRAYQASGISTDTQYF TGCGCCAGCAGCCGCGCCTATCAGGCTAGCGGGATTAGCACAGATACGCAGTATTTT TRBD2 TRBJ2-3 TRBV4-3 NA
CASSQMRAPTQETQYF TGTGCCAGCAGCCAAATGAGGGCCCCAACCCAGGAGACCCAGTACTTC NA TRBJ2-5 TRBV5-5 NA
CATSRDLRGSGGMNTEAFF TGTGCCACCAGCAGAGATTTACGCGGGAGTGGGGGCATGAACACTGAAGCTTTCTTT NA TRBJ1-1 TRBV15 once
CASLLRGGFHPPLHF TGTGCCAGCCTGCTTAGGGGTGGGTTTCATCCACCCCTCCACTTT NA TRBJ1-6 TRBV28 NA
CASSRWTGDNSPLHF TGCGCCAGCAGCAGATGGACAGGGGATAATTCACCCCTCCACTTT TRBD1 TRBJ1-6 TRBV5-1 NA
CASSPPTGYGYTF TGTGCCAGCAGCCCCCCTACGGGCTATGGCTACACCTTC NA TRBJ1-2 TRBV7-9 NA
CASSIRGVNTEAFF TGTGCCAGTAGTATTCGCGGGGTGAACACTGAAGCTTTCTTT NA TRBJ1-1 TRBV19 NA
CASTLGTSNNEQFF TGTGCCAGTACCCTCGGGACTAGCAACAATGAGCAGTTCTTC TRBD2 TRBJ2-1 TRBV19 NA
CASSLGRVRYNEQFF TGTGCCAGCAGTTTAGGGAGGGTTCGGTACAATGAGCAGTTCTTC TRBD2 TRBJ2-1 TRBV28 NA
CASRNGLAVKNEQFF TGTGCCAGCAGGAACGGACTAGCGGTTAAGAATGAGCAGTTCTTC TRBD2 TRBJ2-1 TRBV6-5 NA
CASNNRVGNTIYF TGTGCCAGCAACAACAGGGTGGGCAACACCATATATTTT NA TRBJ1-3 TRBV6-5 NA
CASSTTGYEQYF TGTGCCAGCAGCACGACAGGGTACGAGCAGTACTTC TRBD1 TRBJ2-7 TRBV28 once
CASSLTGEYSPLHF TGTGCCAGCAGCCTTACAGGGGAGTATTCACCCCTCCACTTT TRBD1 TRBJ1-6 TRBV3-1/TRBV3-2 few
CASSIGGGGLQPQHF TGTGCCAGTAGTATAGGCGGCGGGGGGCTCCAGCCCCAGCATTTT NA TRBJ1-5 TRBV19 NA
CASSPLDRALNYGYTF TGTGCCAGCTCACCCCTGGACAGGGCGCTTAACTATGGCTACACCTTC TRBD1 TRBJ1-2 TRBV18 NA
CASIFFTGGAGTGELFF TGTGCCAGCATTTTCTTTACAGGGGGCGCCGGCACCGGGGAGCTGTTTTTT TRBD1 TRBJ2-2 TRBV2 NA
CASSLPPLAGRRNEQFF TGTGCCAGCAGCCTCCCCCCTCTAGCGGGGAGAAGGAATGAGCAGTTCTTC TRBD2 TRBJ2-1 TRBV14 NA
CASGLVTGVFLAGELFF TGTGCTAGTGGTTTGGTAACAGGGGTTTTTTTGGCCGGGGAGCTGTTTTTT TRBD1 TRBJ2-2 TRBV12-5 NA
CASSHGSQVFQETQYF TGTGCCAGCAGCCACGGAAGCCAGGTCTTCCAAGAGACCCAGTACTTC NA TRBJ2-5 TRBV7-6 NA
CASSPGQRHGYTF TGTGCCAGCAGCCCGGGACAACGTCACGGCTACACCTTC NA TRBJ1-2 TRBV5-6 NA
CASSRTGEADTEAFF TGTGCCAGCAGTCGTACAGGGGAGGCGGACACTGAAGCTTTCTTT TRBD1 TRBJ1-1 TRBV5-4 NA
CASKMGPYSRETQYF TGTGCCAGCAAAATGGGCCCTTACTCCCGAGAGACCCAGTACTTC NA TRBJ2-5 TRBV6-5 NA
CASSPLASGTTDTQYF TGCGCCAGCAGCCCACTTGCTAGCGGGACCACAGATACGCAGTATTTT TRBD2 TRBJ2-3 TRBV5-1 NA
CASSLVAPGEAFF TGCGCCAGCAGCTTGGTGGCGCCCGGGGAAGCTTTCTTT NA TRBJ1-1 TRBV5-1 NA
CASSPAGLPNEQFF TGTGCCAGCAGCCCCGCGGGGCTTCCCAATGAGCAGTTCTTC NA TRBJ2-1 TRBV7-2 NA
CASSALAGVAYNEQFF TGTGCCAGCAGCGCCTTAGCGGGAGTCGCGTACAATGAGCAGTTCTTC TRBD2 TRBJ2-1 TRBV9 NA
CAINQGYNSPLHF TGTGCCATCAATCAGGGTTATAATTCACCCCTCCACTTT NA TRBJ1-6 TRBV10-3 NA
CASSSGQSTTDTQYF TGCGCCAGCAGCTCGGGACAGTCGACTACAGATACGCAGTATTTT TRBD1 TRBJ2-3 TRBV5-1 NA
CSALQETQYF TGCAGTGCACTACAAGAGACCCAGTACTTC NA TRBJ2-5 TRBV20-1 NA
CASSLAGIPEAFF TGTGCCAGCAGCTTGGCAGGGATCCCTGAAGCTTTCTTT NA TRBJ1-1 TRBV5-4 NA
CASSPGQGGGMTEAFF TGTGCCAGCTCACCTGGACAGGGCGGAGGTATGACTGAAGCTTTCTTT TRBD1 TRBJ1-1 TRBV18 NA
CASSVEGQGARGYTF TGTGCCAGCAGCGTAGAGGGACAGGGGGCAAGAGGCTACACCTTC TRBD1 TRBJ1-2 TRBV9 NA
CASRDTLLLNTEAFF TGTGCCAGCCGGGACACCCTACTTTTGAACACTGAAGCTTTCTTT NA TRBJ1-1 TRBV18 NA
CASSPTGTNPYEQYF TGTGCCAGCTCACCAACCGGGACTAACCCCTACGAGCAGTACTTC TRBD2 TRBJ2-7 TRBV18 NA